These 10 T cell receptor beta chains originate from one sample sequenced in a study of blood T cells in healthy people across ages. Sample-barcoded 5' priming and a J-beta primer mix drove a second PCR of roughly 6 to 12 cycles. TCRdb re-called the 5' RACE reads with MiXCR, one entry per CDR3 protein. The sample records some 700,000 distinct CDR3 sequences, 22% being singletons. The specimen sequenced was blood. The receptors come from a man between 70 and 80 years old in good health.

This clonotype was seen a handful of times. This chain joins TRBV12-3 or TRBV12-4 and TRBJ2-7, with TRBD1 matching over 8 bases. V lost 5 bases, J lost 2 bases, and 14 bases stayed unmatched. The CDR3 has 17 residues. The CDR3: CASSPQGTGRTPYEQYF. The CDR3, as DNA: TGTGCCAGCAGTCCACAAGGGACAGGAAGAACTCCCTACGAGCAGTACTTC.

The V and J genes are TRBV18 and TRBJ1-1; D uncertain. Germline-derived CDR1 and CDR2 are KGHSH and LQKENI. This CDR3 is 16 amino acids long. Trimming cost V 3 bases and J 0 bases, with 14 bases left between them. The CDR3 DNA is TGTGCCAGCTCACCCATCGGCGGTGACATGAACACTGAAGCTTTCTTT. Amino acids: CASSPIGGDMNTEAFF.

Of note for this clonotype: An end of the junction does not agree with germline; a read error may underlie this. CDR3 in amino acids: CASRTGYYGHTF. The CDR3 DNA follows: TGTGCCAGCAGAACAGGGTACTATGGCCACACCTTC. The gene calls are TRBV28 and TRBJ1-2; possibly TRBD1 for D (6 bases). Germline CDR1 MDHEN, CDR2 SYDVKM. The CDR3 loop spans 12 amino acids.

This clonotype has ten or more counts. This chain links TRBV10-3 with TRBJ2-7; 10 bases line up with TRBD2. Germline values: CDR1 ENHRY, CDR2 SYGVKD. CDR3 size: 14 residues. V gave up 5 bases and J gave up 1 base; unmatched junction bases: 2. The CDR3 loop reads CAISSSGSSYEQYV. The CDR3 DNA follows: TGTGCCATCAGTTCTAGCGGGAGTTCCTACGAGCAGTACGTC.

This clonotype was detected only a few times. This chain uses TRBV29-1 with TRBJ1-1; 7 bases fit TRBD1. CDR1 is SQVTM, CDR2 ANQGSEA, per germline. The V and J ends lost 8 bases and 5 bases, in that order; junction bases with no gene match: 14. The CDR3 runs to 14 residues. The CDR3 spells CSTGETLGVTEAFF. The CDR3 coding sequence is TGCAGCACAGGGGAGACCTTGGGGGTGACTGAAGCTTTCTTT.

The rearrangement joins TRBV27 to TRBJ1-2; 8 bases fit TRBD1. From germline, CDR1 is MNHEY and CDR2 SMNVEV (reference sequence). Trimming removed 1 base from V and 6 bases from J; junction bases left unmatched: 7. The CDR3 consists of 15 residues. CDR3 coding DNA: TGTGCCAGCAGTTTATTGGGGACAGGTGTTAATGGCTACACCTTC. It specifies CASSLLGTGVNGYTF.

This clonotype was observed a few times. The chain carries TRBV29-1 and TRBJ2-3, with D hard to call. Germline loops: CDR1 SQVTM, CDR2 ANQGSEA. CDR3 length: 14 amino acids. The V and J ends lost 4 bases and 0 bases respectively, with 11 bases between them. The CDR3 region is CSVGFGASTDTQYF. The DNA for the CDR3 is TGCAGCGTTGGGTTCGGCGCCAGCACAGATACGCAGTATTTT.

This clonotype appeared a few times. The rearrangement links TRBV7-9 to TRBJ2-1; 13 bases map to TRBD2. The CDR3 extends over 15 amino acids. CDR1 SEHNR and CDR2 FQNEAQ come from the germline V gene (reference sequence). After removal of 6 bases from V and 9 bases from J, the junction contained 8 bases not matched to a gene. CDR3 DNA: TGTGCCAGCAGTACGAGAGGACTAGCGGGAGTTGAGCAGTTCTTC. Its protein is CASSTRGLAGVEQFF.

This sequence joins TRBV11-2 and TRBJ1-3; D unresolved. The CDR3 covers 13 residues. Germline V gives CDR1 SGHAT, CDR2 FQNNGV. Trimming took 5 bases from V and 5 from J, leaving 10 bases between them. CDR3 loop: CASSPARRNTIYF. In DNA form, the CDR3 reads TGTGCCAGCAGCCCCGCTCGCCGAAACACCATATATTTT. Drawing the rest from reference TRBV11-2 and TRBJ1-3, the complete variable domain is EAGVAQSPRYKIIEKRQSVAFWCNPISGHATLYWYQQILGQGPKLLIQFQNNGVVDDSQLPKDRFSAERLKGVDSTLKIQPAKLEDSAVYLCASSPARRNTIYFGEGSWLTVV.

There are a few counts of this clonotype. This chain uses TRBV3-1 with TRBJ1-2, with D perhaps matching TRBD1 (6 bases). Germline CDR1 reads LGHDT; CDR2 reads YNNKEL (reference sequence). V was clipped by 1 base and J by 3 bases, with 15 bases between them. This CDR3 is 16 amino acids long. The CDR3: CASSQASQGLDYGYTF. DNA for the CDR3: TGTGCCAGCAGCCAAGCCTCACAGGGTTTGGACTATGGCTACACCTTC.